This entry lists 30 T cell receptor beta chains sequenced from one sample in a study of T cell repertoires in cytomegalovirus infection. Which antigens these TCRs recognize remains unknown. One entry per CDR3 protein, called by TCRdb with MiXCR from the reads. The sample shows about 900,000 distinct CDR3 sequences, less than 35% of them seen only once. Sequenced material: cultured CD8+ T cells from PBMCs, taken from culture after CMV antigen stimulation. These receptor sequences come from a human donor in good health (CMV status not recorded). Some clones in this sample may be carry-over from other donors' samples.

The chain employs TRBV12-3 or TRBV12-4 and TRBJ1-5, with TRBD1 matching 12 bases. This CDR3 has 15 residues. J gave up 5 bases and V 6 bases, and 5 bases lay outside the gene matches. This CDR3 reads CASRGTGGSDQPQHF. The CDR3 DNA follows: TGTGCCAGCAGGGGGACAGGGGGCTCGGATCAGCCCCAGCATTTT.

This clonotype was counted a few times. This chain links TRBV11-2 with TRBJ1-2; tentatively, D is TRBD1 (5 bases). This CDR3 region has 17 residues. Germline values: CDR1 SGHAT, CDR2 FQNNGV. The germline V and J ends were trimmed by 1 base and 3 bases, with 18 bases remaining between them. The CDR3 nucleotides are TGTGCCAGCAGCTTAGCCTCCGGTATACAGGACTACTATGGCTACACCTTC. Translated: CASSLASGIQDYYGYTF. Drawing the rest from reference TRBV11-2 and TRBJ1-2, the complete variable domain is EAGVAQSPRYKIIEKRQSVAFWCNPISGHATLYWYQQILGQGPKLLIQFQNNGVVDDSQLPKDRFSAERLKGVDSTLKIQPAKLEDSAVYLCASSLASGIQDYYGYTFGSGTRLTVV.

This chain joins TRBV20-1 and TRBJ1-1, with 8 positions matching TRBD1. From germline, CDR1 is DFQATT and CDR2 SNEGSKA (reference sequence). The CDR3 runs 14 residues. Unmatched junction bases numbered 4, after V lost 3 bases and J lost 1 base. The CDR3 loop is CSASRDRGNTEAFF. CDR3 coding DNA: TGCAGTGCTAGCCGCGACAGGGGGAACACTGAAGCTTTCTTT.

This clonotype came up a few times. V usage is TRBV12-3 or TRBV12-4 and J usage is TRBJ1-2; the D is unclear. The length of the CDR3 is 14 residues. V lost 4 bases to trimming and J lost 4 bases, with 13 bases between them. DNA of the CDR3: TGTGCCAGCAGTTCCCCCCAAAAAGTCTATGGCTACACCTTC. Encoded protein: CASSSPQKVYGYTF.

The sample holds many counts of this clonotype. The chain links TRBV7-2 to TRBJ2-5, with 9 bases fitting TRBD2. CDR1 and CDR2 (germline): SGHTA, FQGNSA. This CDR3 spans 16 amino acids. After removal of 1 base from V and 2 bases from J, the junction contained 5 bases not matched to a gene. The CDR3 region has the DNA TGTGCCAGCAGCTTAGGGGTCCTAGCGGGACAAGAGACCCAGTACTTC. Its protein is CASSLGVLAGQETQYF.

The V and J genes are TRBV7-9 and TRBJ2-5; 7 bases match TRBD1. The CDR3 is 16 amino acids. From germline, CDR1 is SEHNR and CDR2 FQNEAQ (reference sequence). V lost 7 bases, J lost 5 bases, and 16 bases stayed unmatched. CDR3 coding DNA: TGTGCCAGCAACTTGGAGGCAGGGGGTTTAACGGAGACCCAGTACTTC. Amino acid sequence: CASNLEAGGLTETQYF.

V gene TRBV2 combines with J gene TRBJ2-2; the match to TRBD2 covers 10 bases. With 8 bases clipped from V and 4 bases from J, the junction kept 10 bases outside the gene matches. CDR3 length: 16 amino acids. Germline values: CDR1 SNHLY, CDR2 FYNNEI. CDR3 sequence: CASGLAGAPGTGELFF. The CDR3 nucleotides are TGTGCCAGCGGGCTAGCGGGGGCCCCGGGCACCGGGGAGCTGTTTTTT.

The table lists this clonotype with a few counts. V and J are TRBV6-6 and TRBJ1-4; perhaps TRBD1 as D (6 bases). V lost 4 bases to trimming and J lost 7 bases, with 16 bases between them. Germline V CDR1 and CDR2: MNHNY, SVGAGI (reference sequence). The length of the CDR3 is 15 residues. In nucleotides, the CDR3 is TGTGCCAGCAGTTCCACCGGGGGGCGAGGTGAAAAACTGTTTTTT. The encoded protein is CASSSTGGRGEKLFF.

This clonotype appeared many times. The V and J genes are TRBV7-9 and TRBJ1-5; a possible D gene is TRBD1 (5 bases). Germline V lookup: CDR1 SEHNR, CDR2 FQNEAQ (reference sequence). Deletions cut 6 bases from V and 0 bases from J, with 9 bases between. This CDR3 comprises 14 residues. CDR3 coding DNA: TGTGCCAGCAGTGCGACAGATAGCAATCAGCCCCAGCATTTT. This codes for CASSATDSNQPQHF.

The CDR3 reads CASSLAEGFTF. CDR3 nucleotide sequence: TGTGCCAGCAGCTTAGCGGAAGGGTTCACCTTC. The rearrangement uses TRBV7-9 and TRBJ1-2; D not resolved. CDR3 length: 11 amino acids. Germline CDR1 and CDR2: SEHNR and FQNEAQ (reference sequence). V gave up 0 bases and J gave up 13 bases, with 9 bases separating them.

Here the CDR3 reads CSVGTSGNEQFF. In DNA form, the CDR3 reads TGCAGCGTGGGGACTAGCGGAAATGAGCAGTTCTTC. This chain links TRBV29-1 with TRBJ2-1, with 11 positions matching TRBD2. V gave up 6 bases and J gave up 7 bases; unmatched junction bases: 2. The CDR3 length is 12 residues. Per germline, CDR1 SQVTM and CDR2 ANQGSEA.

This clonotype was counted between two and nine times. This chain joins TRBV18 and TRBJ2-1; either TRBD1 or TRBD2 may fit D (5 bases each). Trimming shortened V by 6 bases and J by 8 bases, and 20 bases separated the two germline ends. The germline gives CDR1 KGHSH, CDR2 LQKENI. The CDR3 consists of 15 residues. CDR3 sequence (DNA): TGTGCCAGCTCCCTCTGGGACCAGGGTCTTGATGAGCAGTTCTTC. The encoded protein is CASSLWDQGLDEQFF.

Only a few counts were recorded for this clonotype. The chain is built from TRBV12-5 and TRBJ1-1; the D gene is possibly TRBD1 (5 bases). Trimming took 5 bases from V and 0 from J, leaving 13 bases between them. Germline V gives CDR1 LGHNT, CDR2 FRNRAP. The CDR3 has 15 residues. The CDR3 sequence is CASGASGGMNTEAFF. The CDR3 DNA is TGTGCTAGTGGTGCCTCTGGGGGAATGAACACTGAAGCTTTCTTT.

This sequence joins TRBV24-1 and TRBJ2-1; TRBD2 matches 11 bases. The CDR3 consists of 17 residues. CDR1 KGHDR and CDR2 SFDVKD come from the germline V gene. J was trimmed by 3 bases and V by 1 base; bases with no gene match: 4. This chain's CDR3 is CATSDLTSGGYYNEQFF. CDR3 DNA sequence: TGTGCCACCAGTGATTTAACTAGCGGGGGTTACTACAATGAGCAGTTCTTC.

This clonotype was seen repeatedly, ten times or more. The chain's CDR3 is CASSRTGGLSDTQYF. For the CDR3, the DNA is TGTGCCAGCTCTCGGACAGGGGGCTTGTCAGATACGCAGTATTTT. V is TRBV7-3 and J is TRBJ2-3; TRBD1 agrees at 11 bases. With V trimmed by 8 bases and J by 4 bases, 8 bases remained unmatched. The CDR3 has 15 residues. Germline loops: CDR1 SGHTA, CDR2 FQGTGA.

This clonotype showed up just once. The V and J genes are TRBV27 and TRBJ1-6; D gene uncertain. V gave up 5 bases and J gave up 8 bases, with 16 bases separating them. This CDR3 is built from 15 residues. Germline CDR1 and CDR2: MNHEY and SMNVEV (reference sequence). CDR3 protein: CASSVYLKVDSPLHF. CDR3 sequence (DNA): TGTGCCAGCAGTGTCTACCTCAAGGTAGATTCACCCCTCCACTTT.

There are a few counts of this clonotype. V gene TRBV5-1 combines with J gene TRBJ2-3; either TRBD1 or TRBD2 may supply D (5 bases each). CDR3 length: 15 residues. CDR1 is SGHRS and CDR2 is YFSETQ in the germline V gene. Trimming cost V 4 bases and J 3 bases, with 15 bases left between them. In DNA, the CDR3 is TGCGCCAGCAGCGGGGGTCGGTCCCGAACAGATACGCAGTATTTT. Residues: CASSGGRSRTDTQYF.

This clonotype has just a few counts. This chain links TRBV27 with TRBJ1-2; 10 bases map to TRBD1. This CDR3 is 15 amino acids long. Germline CDR1 and CDR2: MNHEY and SMNVEV (reference sequence). Unmatched junction bases numbered 4, after V lost 0 bases and J lost 6 bases. CDR3 sequence: CASSLSWTGGNGYTF. The CDR3 region has the DNA TGTGCCAGCAGTTTATCTTGGACAGGGGGAAATGGCTACACCTTC.

This clonotype has more than one count but fewer than ten. J is TRBJ2-1 and V is TRBV6-5; TRBD1 or TRBD2 may be the D gene (5 bases each). The CDR3 has 15 residues. The germline V and J ends were trimmed by 4 bases and 2 bases, with 12 bases remaining between them. Per germline, CDR1 MNHEY and CDR2 SVGAGI. In DNA form, the CDR3 reads TGTGCCAGCAGTTCCCGGGACGGAACCTACAATGAGCAGTTCTTC. Translation: CASSSRDGTYNEQFF.

The chain carries TRBV24-1 and TRBJ1-1; D possibly corresponds to TRBD1 (6 bases). Trimming removed 4 bases at V and 10 bases at J, with 15 bases between. The CDR3 is 13 residues long. The germline gives CDR1 KGHDR, CDR2 SFDVKD. The CDR3 DNA reads TGTGCCACCAGTGACCAGGAGGGGGTTGGAGCTTTCTTT. Translating it yields CATSDQEGVGAFF.

This clonotype was seen only a few times. The chain is built from TRBV11-2 and TRBJ1-2, with D unresolved. V lost 2 bases and J lost 4, with 11 bases in between. Germline V gives CDR1 SGHAT, CDR2 FQNNGV. The CDR3 has 14 amino acids. CDR3 amino acids: CASSLTSRSYGYTF. The CDR3 DNA sequence: TGTGCCAGCAGCTTAACTTCCAGGAGCTATGGCTACACCTTC.

This clonotype was detected many times. The gene calls are TRBV7-9 and TRBJ1-6; D may be TRBD1 (6 bases). Deletions cut 5 bases from V and 12 bases from J, with 20 bases between. CDR1 and CDR2 from the germline V gene are SEHNR and FQNEAQ (reference sequence). The CDR3 has 15 amino acids. CDR3 DNA: TGTGCCAGCAGCCCGCCCACTGGGGGGCTTGTACCCCTCCACTTT. Translated: CASSPPTGGLVPLHF.

V usage is TRBV5-6 and J usage is TRBJ2-5; D is unclear. The CDR3 contains 14 residues. V gave up 4 bases and J gave up 2 bases, with 12 bases separating them. The V gene's germline CDR1 is SGHDT and CDR2 YYEEEE. This CDR3 reads CASSLGAVQETQYF. Here the CDR3 DNA reads TGTGCCAGCAGCCTCGGCGCGGTGCAAGAGACCCAGTACTTC.

This clonotype has a count of ten or more. Mismatch with germline at one junction end may stem from a read error. The V gene is TRBV2, the J gene TRBJ2-3, with 12 bases identical to TRBD2. There are 11 residues in the CDR3. Per the germline V gene, CDR1 is SNHLY and CDR2 is FYNNEI. Written as DNA, the CDR3 is TGTGCGGCCGTCTCCACTAGCGGGGGGTCCTTT. Protein: CAAVSTSGGSF.

The rearrangement links TRBV5-4 to TRBJ2-2, with 11 nucleotides matching TRBD1. J was trimmed by 4 bases and V by 5 bases; bases with no gene match: 10. Looked up from germline, CDR1 is SGHNT and CDR2 is YYREEE (reference sequence). The CDR3 spans 17 residues. The CDR3 bases are TGTGCCAGCAGGAGCGGGACCGGGACAGGGGGCACCGGGGAGCTGTTTTTT. Translating gives CASRSGTGTGGTGELFF.

The V and J genes are TRBV7-3 and TRBJ2-5, with D perhaps matching TRBD1 (5 bases). The CDR3 totals 15 residues. Germline V gene sequence: CDR1 SGHTA, CDR2 FQGTGA. Deletions cut 0 bases from V and 1 base from J, with 9 bases between. The CDR3 sequence: CASSLTGQPQETQYF. The DNA for the CDR3 is TGTGCCAGCAGCTTAACGGGGCAACCCCAAGAGACCCAGTACTTC.

The V gene is TRBV29-1, the J gene TRBJ2-7; D unresolved. The V and J ends lost 4 bases and 3 bases respectively, with 16 bases between them. The CDR3 loop spans 14 amino acids. CDR1 and CDR2 (germline): SQVTM, ANQGSEA. CDR3 loop: CSVGADGSNYEQYF. The DNA for the CDR3 is TGCAGCGTTGGGGCCGACGGCAGTAACTACGAGCAGTACTTC.

This clonotype showed up just a few times. This chain links TRBV27 with TRBJ2-1; D gene uncertain. This CDR3 has 15 amino acids. Deletions cut 5 bases from V and 0 bases from J, with 11 bases between. Germline V CDR1 and CDR2: MNHEY, SMNVEV (reference sequence). Written as DNA, the CDR3 is TGTGCCAGCAGTCCAGCGTTCAGCTCCTACAATGAGCAGTTCTTC. It yields the protein CASSPAFSSYNEQFF.

This chain uses TRBV6-5 with TRBJ1-5, with D uncertain. The germline V gene encodes CDR1 MNHEY and CDR2 SVGAGI. This CDR3 is 16 amino acids long. V lost 5 bases to trimming and J lost 6 bases, with 20 bases between them. The CDR3 coding sequence is TGTGCCAGCAGTAGCCTCGGACCGGGTCTAAGTCAGCCCCAGCATTTT. This translates into CASSSLGPGLSQPQHF.

V usage is TRBV9 and J usage is TRBJ2-1; 14 bases agree with TRBD2. Germline CDR1 reads SGDLS; CDR2 reads YYNGEE. The CDR3 sequence is 17 residues long. V shed 1 base and J 6 bases; nucleotides not matched to a gene: 6. The CDR3 DNA follows: TGTGCCAGCAGCGTAAGGGCGGGGACTAGCGGGGGCAATGAGCAGTTCTTC. As protein: CASSVRAGTSGGNEQFF.